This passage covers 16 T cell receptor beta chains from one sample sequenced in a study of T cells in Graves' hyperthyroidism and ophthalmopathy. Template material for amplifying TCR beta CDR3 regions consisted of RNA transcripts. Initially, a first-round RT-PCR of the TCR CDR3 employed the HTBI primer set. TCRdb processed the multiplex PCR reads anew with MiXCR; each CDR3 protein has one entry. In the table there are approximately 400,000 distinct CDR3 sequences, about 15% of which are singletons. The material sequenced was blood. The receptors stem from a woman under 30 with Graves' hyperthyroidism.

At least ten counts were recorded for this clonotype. The CDR3 nucleotides read TGCAGCGTTGAAGCAAATCAGGGTGGCTACACCTTC. It translates to CSVEANQGGYTF. V is TRBV29-1 and J is TRBJ1-2; a weak D match, TRBD1 (5 bases). The CDR3 is 12 residues long. The germline V and J ends were trimmed by 1 base and 7 bases, with 10 bases remaining between them. Germline-derived CDR1 and CDR2 are SQVTM and ANQGSEA.

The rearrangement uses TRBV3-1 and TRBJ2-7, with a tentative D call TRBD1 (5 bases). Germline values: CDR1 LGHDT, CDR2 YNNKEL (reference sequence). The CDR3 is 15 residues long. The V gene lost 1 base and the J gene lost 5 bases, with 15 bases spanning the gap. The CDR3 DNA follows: TGTGCCAGCAGCCAAGTGGGGCGGAAAAGGAACGAGCAGTACTTC. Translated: CASSQVGRKRNEQYF.

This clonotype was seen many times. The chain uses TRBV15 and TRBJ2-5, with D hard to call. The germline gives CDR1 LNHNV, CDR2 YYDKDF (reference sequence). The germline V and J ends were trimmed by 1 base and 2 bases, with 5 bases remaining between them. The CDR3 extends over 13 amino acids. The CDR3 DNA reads TGTGCCACCAGCAGAGGTCCACAAGAGACCCAGTACTTC. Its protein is CATSRGPQETQYF.

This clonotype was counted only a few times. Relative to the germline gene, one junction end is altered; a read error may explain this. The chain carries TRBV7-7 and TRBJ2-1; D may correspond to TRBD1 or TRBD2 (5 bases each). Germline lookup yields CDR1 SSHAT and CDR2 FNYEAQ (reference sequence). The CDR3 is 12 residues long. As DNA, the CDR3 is TGTGCTAGCAGCCCTTCGGGGCATGAGCAGTTCTTC. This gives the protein CASSPSGHEQFF.

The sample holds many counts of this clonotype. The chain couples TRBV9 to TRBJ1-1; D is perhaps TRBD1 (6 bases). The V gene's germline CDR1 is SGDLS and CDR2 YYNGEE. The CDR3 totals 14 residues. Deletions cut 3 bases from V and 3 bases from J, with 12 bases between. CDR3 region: CASSGRGSDTEAFF. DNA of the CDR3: TGTGCCAGCAGCGGCAGGGGTAGTGACACTGAAGCTTTCTTT.

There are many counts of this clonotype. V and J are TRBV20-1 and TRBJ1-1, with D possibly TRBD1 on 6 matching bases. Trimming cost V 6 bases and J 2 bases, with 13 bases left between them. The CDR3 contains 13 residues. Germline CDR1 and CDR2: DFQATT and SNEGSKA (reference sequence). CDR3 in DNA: TGCAGTGCCCCGGGACAAGAAAACACTGAAGCTTTCTTT. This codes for CSAPGQENTEAFF.

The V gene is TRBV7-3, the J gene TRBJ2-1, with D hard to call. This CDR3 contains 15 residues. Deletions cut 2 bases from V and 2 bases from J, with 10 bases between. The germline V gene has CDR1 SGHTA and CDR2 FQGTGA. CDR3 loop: CASSLGDATYNEQFF. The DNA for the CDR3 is TGTGCCAGCAGCTTAGGTGATGCTACCTACAATGAGCAGTTCTTC.

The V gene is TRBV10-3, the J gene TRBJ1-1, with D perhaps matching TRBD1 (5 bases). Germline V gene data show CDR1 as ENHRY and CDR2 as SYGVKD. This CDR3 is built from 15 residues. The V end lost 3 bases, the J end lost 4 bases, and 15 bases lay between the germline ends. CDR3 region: CAISEGIGVSTEAFF. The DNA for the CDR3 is TGTGCCATCAGTGAAGGGATAGGGGTTAGCACTGAAGCTTTCTTT.

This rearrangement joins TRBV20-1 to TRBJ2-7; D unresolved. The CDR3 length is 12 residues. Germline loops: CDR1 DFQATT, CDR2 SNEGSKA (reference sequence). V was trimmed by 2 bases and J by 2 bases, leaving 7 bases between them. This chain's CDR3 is CSARFTTYEQYF. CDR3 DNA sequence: TGCAGTGCTAGATTTACGACCTACGAGCAGTACTTC.

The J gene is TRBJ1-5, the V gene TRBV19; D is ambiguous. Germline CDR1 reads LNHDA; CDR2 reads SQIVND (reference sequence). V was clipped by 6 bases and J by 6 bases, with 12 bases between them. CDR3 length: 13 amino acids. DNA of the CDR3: TGTGCCAGTAGGGACGCTGGCGCTCAGCCCCAGCATTTT. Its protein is CASRDAGAQPQHF.

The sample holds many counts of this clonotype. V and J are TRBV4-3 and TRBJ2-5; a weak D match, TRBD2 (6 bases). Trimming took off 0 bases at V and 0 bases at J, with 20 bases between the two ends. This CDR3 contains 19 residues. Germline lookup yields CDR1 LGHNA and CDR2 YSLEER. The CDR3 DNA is TGCGCCAGCAGCCAAGAGTGGCGCTCGGTAGGCGGGAACCAAGAGACCCAGTACTTC. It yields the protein CASSQEWRSVGGNQETQYF.

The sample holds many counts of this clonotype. The DNA for the CDR3 is TGCAGCGTTGGACAGGGATTGTACGGCTACACCTTC. It specifies CSVGQGLYGYTF. This chain connects TRBV29-1 to TRBJ1-2; 7 positions agree with TRBD1. The V and J ends lost 4 bases and 8 bases, in that order; junction bases with no gene match: 7. Per the germline V gene, CDR1 is SQVTM and CDR2 is ANQGSEA. The CDR3 consists of 12 residues. Full variable domain (remainder filled in from reference TRBV29-1 and TRBJ1-2): SAVISQKPSRDICQRGTSLTIQCQVDSQVTMMFWYRQQPGQSLTLIATANQGSEATYESGFVIDKFPISRPNLTFSTLTVSNMSPEDSSIYLCSVGQGLYGYTFGSGTRLTVV.

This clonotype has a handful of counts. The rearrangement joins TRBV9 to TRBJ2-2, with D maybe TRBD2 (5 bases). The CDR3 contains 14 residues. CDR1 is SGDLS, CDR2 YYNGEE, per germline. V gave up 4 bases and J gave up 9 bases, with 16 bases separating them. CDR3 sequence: CASSPGVGAWELFF. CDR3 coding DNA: TGTGCCAGCAGCCCCGGGGTTGGTGCGTGGGAGCTGTTTTTT. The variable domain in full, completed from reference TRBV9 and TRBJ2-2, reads DSGVTQTPKHLITATGQRVTLRCSPRSGDLSVYWYQQSLDQGLQFLIQYYNGEERAKGNILERFSAQQFPDLHSELNLSSLELGDSALYFCASSPGVGAWELFFGEGSRLTVL.

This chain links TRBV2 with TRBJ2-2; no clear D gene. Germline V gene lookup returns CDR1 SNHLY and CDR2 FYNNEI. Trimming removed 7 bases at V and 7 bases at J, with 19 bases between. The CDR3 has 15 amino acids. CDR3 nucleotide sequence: TGTGCCAGCACCCTATATGGGCAGAGTAGCGGGGAGCTGTTTTTT. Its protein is CASTLYGQSSGELFF.

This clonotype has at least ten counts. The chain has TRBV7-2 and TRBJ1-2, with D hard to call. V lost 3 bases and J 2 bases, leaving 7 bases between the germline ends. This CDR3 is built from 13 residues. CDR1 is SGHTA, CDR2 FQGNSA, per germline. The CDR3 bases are TGTGCCAGCAGCTTGAGCTTGAACTATGGCTACACCTTC. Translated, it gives CASSLSLNYGYTF.

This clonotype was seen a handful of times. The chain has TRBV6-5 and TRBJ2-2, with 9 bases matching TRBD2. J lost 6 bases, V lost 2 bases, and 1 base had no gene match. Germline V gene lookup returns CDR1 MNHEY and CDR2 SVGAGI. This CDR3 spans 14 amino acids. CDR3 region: CASSYRTSAGELFF. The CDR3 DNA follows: TGTGCCAGCAGTTACAGGACTAGCGCCGGGGAGCTGTTTTTT.